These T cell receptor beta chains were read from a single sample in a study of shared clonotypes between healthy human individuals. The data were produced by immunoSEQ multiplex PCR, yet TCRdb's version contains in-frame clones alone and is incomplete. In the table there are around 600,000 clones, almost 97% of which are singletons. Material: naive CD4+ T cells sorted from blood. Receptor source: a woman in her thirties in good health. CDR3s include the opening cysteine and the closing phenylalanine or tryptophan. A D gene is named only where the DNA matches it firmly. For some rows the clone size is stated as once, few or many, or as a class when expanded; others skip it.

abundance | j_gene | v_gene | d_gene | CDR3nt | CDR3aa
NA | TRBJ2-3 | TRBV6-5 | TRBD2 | TGTGCCAGCAGTTACGGACTAGACAGCACAGATACGCAGTATTTT | CASSYGLDSTDTQYF
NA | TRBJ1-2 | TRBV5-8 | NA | TGTGCCAGCAGCTTGAGGTCGCTTTTGGGTGGCTACACCTTC | CASSLRSLLGGYTF
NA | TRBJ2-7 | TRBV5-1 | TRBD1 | TGCGCCAGCAGCTTGGACAGGGGCACCACCTACGAGCAGTACTTC | CASSLDRGTTYEQYF
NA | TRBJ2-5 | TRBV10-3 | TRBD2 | TGTGCCATCAGTGAGTCACAGGAGGTGAACGCCTCTAGCGGGAGAGGTCGAGAGACCCAGTACTTC | CAISESQEVNASSGRGRETQYF
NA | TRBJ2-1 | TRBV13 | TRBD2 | TGTGCCAGCAGCGGGGGACTAGCGGGAGGGTCTGAGCAGTTCTTC | CASSGGLAGGSEQFF
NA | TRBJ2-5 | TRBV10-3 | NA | TGTGCCATCAGTCTACTCGGCGGAGAAGAGACCCAGTACTTC | CAISLLGGEETQYF
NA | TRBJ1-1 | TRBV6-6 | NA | TGTGCCAGCACCCCCGGGCGGAGGCAGAACACTGAAGCTTTCTTT | CASTPGRRQNTEAFF
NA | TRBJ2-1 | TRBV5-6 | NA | TGTGCCAGCAGCTCCGACGTCATACTCCGTAATGAGCAGTTCTTC | CASSSDVILRNEQFF
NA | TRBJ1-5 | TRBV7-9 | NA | TGTGCCAGCAGCTTAGACGGGCAATTTAATCAGCCCCAGCATTTT | CASSLDGQFNQPQHF
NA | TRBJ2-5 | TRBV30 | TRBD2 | TGTGCCTGGGCGGAACTAGCGGGAGAGACCCAGTACTTC | CAWAELAGETQYF
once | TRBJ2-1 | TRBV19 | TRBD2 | TGTGCCAGTAGTATCCCAGGACTAGCGGGAGGATACAATGAGCAGTTCTTC | CASSIPGLAGGYNEQFF
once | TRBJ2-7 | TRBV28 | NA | TGTGCCAGCAGTCCCCTCTCCTACGAGCAGTACTTC | CASSPLSYEQYF
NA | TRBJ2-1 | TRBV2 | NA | TGTGCCAGCAGTGAGCGGAATGAGCAGTTCTTC | CASSERNEQFF
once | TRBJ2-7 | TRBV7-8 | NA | TGTGCCAGCAGCTTTAATGGGCGCCTCCTGGGAGAGCAGTACTTC | CASSFNGRLLGEQYF
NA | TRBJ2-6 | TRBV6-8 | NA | TGTGCCAGCAGCCTAGTTAAAGGGGAATCTGGGGCCAACGTCCTGACTTTC | CASSLVKGESGANVLTF
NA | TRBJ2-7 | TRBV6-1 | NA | TGTGCCAGCAGCGACCAGGGGTTACACGAGCAGTACTTC | CASSDQGLHEQYF
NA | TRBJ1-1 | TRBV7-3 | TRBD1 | TGTGCCAGCAGCTTAGAGGGGGCGAACACTGAAGCTTTCTTT | CASSLEGANTEAFF
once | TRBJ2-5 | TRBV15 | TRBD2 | TGTGCCACCAGCAGATCCAGCGGGGAGGGGGAGACCCAGTACTTC | CATSRSSGEGETQYF
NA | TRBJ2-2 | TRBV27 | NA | TGTGCCAGCAGTTTAGACAGGCTTAACACCGGGGAGCTGTTTTTT | CASSLDRLNTGELFF
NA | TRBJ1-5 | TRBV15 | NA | TGTGCCACCAGCAGAGGGAGGGACCGGCCCCAGCATTTT | CATSRGRDRPQHF
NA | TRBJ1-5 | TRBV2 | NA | TGTGCCAGCAGTTCCACAGGGAGCAATCAGCCCCAGCATTTT | CASSSTGSNQPQHF
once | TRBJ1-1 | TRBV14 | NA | TGTGCCAGCAGCCAGGCGGGATATGACACTGAAGCTTTCTTT | CASSQAGYDTEAFF
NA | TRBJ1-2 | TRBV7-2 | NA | TGTGCCAGCTTTAACTATGGCTACACCTTC | CASFNYGYTF